Listed here are 25 T cell receptor beta chains from one sample, sequenced in a study of blood T cell repertoires in COVID-19. Method: immunoSEQ multiplex PCR; TCRdb's copy keeps in-frame clones and lacks some. The repertoire holds over 20,000 clones, with around 92% as singletons. The sequenced sample consisted of peripheral blood. The receptors shown here come from a human donor in a cohort sampled during active COVID-19.

V gene TRBV28 combines with J gene TRBJ1-3; possible D gene TRBD1, 5 bases. Germline values: CDR1 MDHEN, CDR2 SYDVKM. V was cut by 5 bases and J by 7 bases, with 15 bases left in between. This CDR3 contains 14 residues. CDR3 protein: CASSTPAGENTIYF. The DNA for the CDR3 is TGTGCCAGCAGTACCCCGGCGGGGGAGAACACCATATATTTT.

The chain recombines TRBV28 with TRBJ1-2, with 7 nucleotides matching TRBD1. CDR1 and CDR2 (germline): MDHEN, SYDVKM. The CDR3 covers 13 residues. V trimming: 6 bases; J trimming: 4 bases; junction bases outside the gene matches: 5. CDR3 residues: CASSPQGGYGYTF. CDR3 bases: TGTGCCAGCAGCCCCCAGGGGGGCTATGGCTACACCTTC.

This chain uses TRBV13 with TRBJ2-1, with TRBD1 identical over 8 bases. CDR1 and CDR2 from the germline V gene are PRHDT and FYEKMQ (reference sequence). Unmatched junction bases numbered 17, after V lost 4 bases and J lost 6 bases. The CDR3 is 18 residues long. The CDR3 DNA follows: TGTGCCAGCAGCTCCGGCCTTCATGACAGGGGTATTACCAATGAGCAGTTCTTC. Translating gives CASSSGLHDRGITNEQFF.

The chain couples TRBV9 to TRBJ2-3; D perhaps matches TRBD2 (6 bases). Trimming left V 5 bases short and J 6 bases short, with 22 bases between. Germline values: CDR1 SGDLS, CDR2 YYNGEE. The CDR3 contains 16 residues. The CDR3 bases are TGTGCCAGCAGGATACGGGGGTTCGGTTCGTTGGATACGCAGTATTTT. Translating it yields CASRIRGFGSLDTQYF.

The gene calls are TRBV5-4 and TRBJ2-3, with 7 bases that match TRBD2. Germline lookup yields CDR1 SGHNT and CDR2 YYREEE (reference sequence). The J segment lost 3 bases and the V segment lost 4 bases, leaving 11 bases of the junction unmatched. This CDR3 has 16 amino acids. CDR3 sequence (DNA): TGTGCCAGCAGCCCTGGGAGCGGGATAGGAACAGATACGCAGTATTTT. This translates into CASSPGSGIGTDTQYF.

This chain joins TRBV3-1 (or the pseudogene TRBV3-2) and TRBJ2-1, with D tentatively TRBD2 (6 bases). This CDR3 spans 16 amino acids. V lost 0 bases and J lost 8, with 17 bases in between. In germline, CDR1 is LGHDT, CDR2 YNNKEL (reference sequence). The CDR3, as DNA: TGTGCCAGCAGCCAAGATGGGCGTAAACGCGGGGATGAGCAGTTCTTC. Amino acids: CASSQDGRKRGDEQFF.

The sample holds one count of this clone. This chain links TRBV7-9 with TRBJ1-1; perhaps TRBD1 as D (5 bases). The CDR3 is 16 amino acids. The germline V gene encodes CDR1 SEHNR and CDR2 FQNEAQ (reference sequence). V lost 6 bases and J 0 bases, leaving 17 bases between the germline ends. The CDR3 is CASSSLYRIMNTEAFF. The CDR3 coding sequence is TGTGCCAGCAGTTCACTCTACAGGATTATGAACACTGAAGCTTTCTTT.

This rearrangement joins TRBV13 to TRBJ2-5; TRBD2 agrees at 7 bases. V lost 5 bases, J lost 4 bases, and 7 bases stayed unmatched. Germline V gives CDR1 PRHDT, CDR2 FYEKMQ (reference sequence). The CDR3 runs 14 residues. CDR3 sequence: CASSPTRGVETQYF. Written as DNA, the CDR3 is TGTGCCAGCAGCCCTACACGGGGGGTAGAGACCCAGTACTTC. The variable domain in full, completed from reference TRBV13 and TRBJ2-5, reads AAGVIQSPRHLIKEKRETATLKCYPIPRHDTVYWYQQGPGQDPQFLISFYEKMQSDKGSIPDRFSAQQFSDYHSELNMSSLELGDSALYFCASSPTRGVETQYFGPGTRLLVL.

V usage is TRBV28 and J usage is TRBJ2-5; D perhaps matches TRBD2 (5 bases). The V and J ends lost 5 bases and 9 bases respectively, with 10 bases between them. Germline loops: CDR1 MDHEN, CDR2 SYDVKM. CDR3 size: 11 residues. CDR3 sequence: CASSEGQAQYF. Written as DNA, the CDR3 is TGTGCCAGCAGTGAGGGCCAGGCCCAGTACTTC.

The chain has TRBV29-1 and TRBJ2-7; 7 bases map to TRBD1. The CDR3 spans 15 residues. Germline V gives CDR1 SQVTM, CDR2 ANQGSEA. The V segment lost 3 bases and the J segment 3 bases; nucleotides outside the gene matches: 11. CDR3 nucleotide sequence: TGCAGCGTTGAGTATAGACAGGGCTACATCTACGAGCAGTACTTC. Translated, it gives CSVEYRQGYIYEQYF.

The rearrangement uses TRBV2 and TRBJ2-5; D not resolved. The CDR3 is made up of 13 amino acids. Germline-derived CDR1 and CDR2 are SNHLY and FYNNEI. V shed 8 bases and J shed 2 bases, with 12 bases lying between them. CDR3 loop: CASVEAEQETQYF. CDR3 nucleotides: TGTGCCAGCGTAGAGGCGGAACAAGAGACCCAGTACTTC.

The chain has TRBV3-1 (or the pseudogene TRBV3-2) and TRBJ1-2; 9 bases match TRBD1. CDR3 size: 14 residues. Germline assignment: CDR1 LGHDT and CDR2 YNNKEL (reference sequence). Trimming took 1 base from V and 3 from J; bases not matched to a gene: 0. CDR3 bases: TGTGCCAGCAGCCAAGGACAGGGGGACTATGGCTACACCTTC. Translating gives CASSQGQGDYGYTF.

V gene TRBV2 combines with J gene TRBJ1-5; D uncertain. Trimming took 6 bases from V and 2 from J, leaving 11 bases between them. Germline CDR1 and CDR2: SNHLY and FYNNEI. This CDR3 comprises 14 residues. The CDR3 reads CASSRSRGNQPQHF. The CDR3 DNA is TGTGCCAGCAGCCGGTCCCGGGGCAATCAGCCCCAGCATTTT.

This rearrangement joins TRBV18 to TRBJ1-4; maybe TRBD1 (5 bases). Trimming removed 1 base from V and 4 bases from J, with 7 bases in between. Germline V CDR1 and CDR2: KGHSH, LQKENI. The CDR3 runs to 14 residues. The CDR3, as DNA: TGTGCCAGCTCACCACGACAGAATAATGAAAAACTGTTTTTT. Its translation is CASSPRQNNEKLFF.

This clone came up once. This chain links TRBV5-4 with TRBJ1-1; TRBD1 matches at 9 bases. The CDR3 runs 12 residues. Germline values: CDR1 SGHNT, CDR2 YYREEE (reference sequence). V gave up 4 bases and J gave up 8 bases; unmatched junction bases: 3. This chain's CDR3 is CASSRGQGEAFF. Written as DNA, the CDR3 is TGTGCCAGCAGCAGAGGACAGGGGGAAGCTTTCTTT.

Notes on this clone: Germline and junction disagree at one end, which may indicate a read error. The rearrangement joins TRBV12-5 to TRBJ2-1, with 11 bases that match TRBD1. Germline V gene data show CDR1 as LGHNT and CDR2 as FRNRAP. There are 13 residues in the CDR3. CDR3 in DNA: TGTGCTAGTGCGGGACAGGGGGTTAATGGGCAGTTCTTC. This gives the protein CASAGQGVNGQFF.

The genes are TRBV7-2 and TRBJ1-5, with 8 bases identical to TRBD1. V dropped 6 bases and J dropped 4; count of bases not matched to a gene: 5. This CDR3 contains 14 residues. Germline CDR1 is SGHTA and CDR2 is FQGNSA. The CDR3 nucleotides read TGTGCCAGCAGTCGGGACAGGTTTAATCAGCCCCAGCATTTT. Amino acid sequence: CASSRDRFNQPQHF.

This clone was seen only once. The chain's CDR3 is CASSLTRNRQPQHF. Written as DNA, the CDR3 is TGTGCCAGCAGTCTAACAAGGAACAGGCAGCCCCAGCATTTT. V usage is TRBV2 and J usage is TRBJ1-5; D is possibly TRBD1 (5 bases). The ends were cut back, 5 bases at V and 7 bases at J, with 15 bases in the middle. In germline, CDR1 is SNHLY, CDR2 FYNNEI. This CDR3 has 14 amino acids.

This sequence joins TRBV3-1 (or the pseudogene TRBV3-2) and TRBJ1-1, with D unresolved. This CDR3 is 14 amino acids long. Germline V gives CDR1 LGHDT, CDR2 YNNKEL (reference sequence). Between the trimmed V and J ends, which lost 6 bases and 2 bases, there was a span of 13 bases. This chain's CDR3 is CASRRSEGNTEAFF. The CDR3 nucleotides read TGTGCCAGCAGGAGGTCCGAGGGAAACACTGAAGCTTTCTTT.

The chain is built from TRBV30 and TRBJ1-1; possible D gene TRBD1, 6 bases. This CDR3 contains 13 residues. The germline gives CDR1 GTSNPN, CDR2 SVGIG (reference sequence). V was pared by 2 bases and J by 0 bases, with 7 bases between. The CDR3 sequence: CAWSYRVNTEAFF. The CDR3 DNA is TGTGCCTGGAGTTACAGGGTGAACACTGAAGCTTTCTTT.

The chain couples TRBV28 to TRBJ2-5; TRBD2 is a possible D gene (6 bases). CDR3 length: 13 amino acids. CDR1 MDHEN and CDR2 SYDVKM come from the germline V gene. Between the trimmed V and J ends, which lost 2 bases and 7 bases, there was a span of 11 bases. In nucleotides, the CDR3 is TGTGCCAGCAGTTTACTGGGAGGTGGGACCCAGTACTTC. Translation gives CASSLLGGGTQYF.

This rearrangement joins TRBV27 to TRBJ2-7; 16 nucleotides match TRBD2. Germline CDR1 is MNHEY and CDR2 is SMNVEV (reference sequence). The CDR3 consists of 20 residues. The junction had 15 bases not matched to a gene; V was cut back by 6 bases and J by 1 base. CDR3 protein: CASSPGPPGLAGGGSYEQYF. The CDR3 DNA sequence: TGTGCCAGCAGCCCAGGGCCCCCGGGACTAGCGGGAGGGGGTTCCTACGAGCAGTACTTC.

This chain connects TRBV29-1 to TRBJ1-2; weak D call: TRBD1 (5 bases). Trimming shortened V by 4 bases and J by 3 bases, and 12 bases separated the two germline ends. The CDR3 totals 13 residues. Germline loops: CDR1 SQVTM, CDR2 ANQGSEA. The CDR3 sequence: CSVGGGTDYGYTF. CDR3 DNA sequence: TGCAGCGTTGGGGGGGGTACAGACTATGGCTACACCTTC.

The rearrangement joins TRBV24-1 to TRBJ2-1, with D tentatively TRBD2 (5 bases). Between the trimmed V and J ends, which lost 4 bases and 9 bases, there was a span of 12 bases. The CDR3 spans 13 residues. Germline CDR1 is KGHDR and CDR2 is SFDVKD. The CDR3 is CATSDHGRGEQFF. The CDR3 DNA sequence: TGTGCCACCAGTGACCATGGCCGGGGTGAGCAGTTCTTC.

The chain uses TRBV27 and TRBJ2-3; D remains unclear. V lost 7 bases to trimming and J lost 2 bases, with 10 bases between them. This CDR3 comprises 13 residues. Germline assignment: CDR1 MNHEY and CDR2 SMNVEV (reference sequence). The CDR3 region is CASTRQATDTQYF. The DNA for the CDR3 is TGTGCCAGCACTCGGCAGGCCACAGATACGCAGTATTTT.